These T cell receptor beta chains were read from a single sample in a study of cytomegalovirus exposure and HLA in healthy donors. Libraries were prepared by immunoSEQ multiplex PCR; TCRdb keeps only in-frame clonotypes and omits some of them. The sample comprises more than 200,000 clones, roughly 79% of which are singletons, and about 1.7% rests with the top ten. Sequences were obtained from PBMCs. These receptors were taken from a male donor in good health and CMV-seronegative. Each CDR3 is given with its conserved first and last residue. The order of the fields is D gene, clone size, V gene, CDR3 length, J gene, CDR3 protein, CDR3 DNA. A D gene is named only where the DNA matches it firmly. The size of a clone is reported for some rows only, either as once, few or many, or as a class for expanded clones.

-	once	TRBV19	12	TRBJ2-7	CASSIGGHEQYF	TGTGCCAGTAGTATAGGAGGGCACGAGCAGTACTTC
TRBD1	-	TRBV20-1	10	TRBJ1-2	CSADRESYTF	TGCAGTGCCGACAGGGAGAGCTACACCTTC
-	-	TRBV7-3	13	TRBJ1-4	CASSPTGFEKLFF	TGTGCCAGCAGCCCGACAGGCTTTGAAAAACTGTTTTTT
TRBD1	-	TRBV4-3	17	TRBJ2-7	CASSQEALGTGSYEQYF	TGCGCCAGCAGCCAAGAGGCCCTTGGGACAGGGTCCTACGAGCAGTACTTC
TRBD1	-	TRBV4-3	15	TRBJ2-3	CASSPGQGGQDTQYF	TGCGCCAGCAGCCCTGGACAGGGCGGGCAAGATACGCAGTATTTT
-	-	TRBV6-5	15	TRBJ1-1	CASSPLGEGNTEAFF	TGTGCCAGCAGTCCACTCGGGGAGGGGAACACTGAAGCTTTCTTT
TRBD1	-	TRBV4-3	16	TRBJ2-1	CASSATGGGSYNEQFF	TGCGCCAGCAGCGCAACAGGGGGCGGATCCTACAATGAGCAGTTCTTC
-	once	TRBV28	14	TRBJ1-5	CASSPDNSNQPQHF	TGTGCCAGCAGTCCTGACAATAGCAATCAGCCCCAGCATTTT
-	-	TRBV4-1	15	TRBJ1-1	CASSRREGGGTEAFF	TGCGCCAGCAGCCGGCGAGAGGGAGGGGGCACTGAAGCTTTCTTT
-	-	TRBV7-6	18	TRBJ2-3	CASSLAILASGGTDTQYF	TGTGCCAGCAGCTTAGCTATTTTGGCCTCCGGGGGCACAGATACGCAGTATTTT
-	-	TRBV6-6	14	TRBJ1-1	CASSYLQGTHTAFF	TGTGCCAGCAGTTACTTACAGGGAACCCATACGGCTTTCTTT
-	few	TRBV19	14	TRBJ2-3	CATKDQVTADTQYF	TGTGCCACCAAAGACCAGGTGACGGCAGATACGCAGTATTTT
-	-	TRBV14	15	TRBJ1-3	CASSQDAVSGNTIYF	TGTGCCAGCAGCCAAGATGCAGTCTCTGGAAACACCATATATTTT
TRBD2	-	TRBV7-3	15	TRBJ2-3	CASSPGGPGTDTQYF	TGTGCCAGCAGCCCGGGGGGGCCCGGGACAGATACGCAGTATTTT
-	-	TRBV11-2	15	TRBJ1-4	CASSSDRETNEKLFF	TGTGCCAGCAGCTCGGACAGAGAAACTAATGAAAAACTGTTTTTT
TRBD2	-	TRBV27	16	TRBJ2-3	CASSLYGTRYTDTQYF	TGTGCCAGCAGTTTATATGGGACTAGATACACAGATACGCAGTATTTT
TRBD2	-	TRBV5-1	14	TRBJ2-1	CASSPGLADNEQFF	TGCGCCAGCAGCCCCGGACTAGCGGACAATGAGCAGTTCTTC
TRBD1	-	TRBV27	14	TRBJ1-2	CASSLTGGVYGYTF	TGTGCCAGCAGTTTAACAGGGGGAGTCTATGGCTACACCTTC
-	once	TRBV2	16	TRBJ1-4	CASSEGVRKWSEKLFF	TGTGCCAGCAGTGAGGGAGTTAGGAAATGGAGTGAAAAACTGTTTTTT
-	-	TRBV5-1	13	TRBJ1-2	CASSAGPGEGYTF	TGCGCCAGCAGCGCCGGCCCCGGAGAAGGCTACACCTTC